This T cell receptor (beta chain) was captured in a study of a mutant IDH1 vaccine in newly diagnosed glioma. About the study: Earlier care involved radiotherapy, temozolomide, or both, and the majority received both.

Between the trimmed V and J ends, which lost 3 bases and 0 bases, there was a span of 14 bases. The germline CDR1 and CDR2 sequences are LGHNA and YNFKEQ. The CDR3 contains 16 residues. This clone was detected only a few times. The antigen remains undetermined. General study findings and limits: No link was apparently found between pseudoprogression and changes in top peripheral T cell clonotypes.

The time point: baseline, week 1 (first vaccination visit). Indicated treatment: pre-vaccination baseline after standard-of-care therapy. Profiling relied on immunoSEQ multiplex PCR, and the TCRdb table lists in-frame clones only, not all of them. The sample contains over 75,000 clones, about four fifths of which appear only once. The sample in question was PBMCs, obtained from a glioma patient treated with radiotherapy, temozolomide or both. The rearrangement joins TRBV4-2 to TRBJ1-1; D unclear. The TCR was taken from a man aged 35-49 years with glioma. This chain's CDR3 is CASSQGLSGMNTEAFF. The CDR3 bases are TGTGCCAGCAGCCAGGGCCTCTCGGGTATGAACACTGAAGCTTTCTTT.